This TCR beta chain was profiled in a study of cytomegalovirus exposure and HLA in healthy donors. Germline-derived CDR1 and CDR2 are MNHEY and SMNVEV (reference sequence). The CDR3 is 16 residues long. Amplification used 60 Vbeta primers and 13 Jbeta primers. Data came from immunoSEQ multiplex PCR; TCRdb stores just in-frame clones and leaves some out. The table records under 200,000 clones, approximately 80% of them present only once. Sequenced: PBMCs. J is TRBJ2-5 and V is TRBV27; TRBD1 matches at 11 bases. The J call may be incorrect, as the DNA end agrees better with TRBJ2-7. This TCR was sampled from a male donor in good health and CMV-seropositive. The CDR3 is CASSPSPGQGVYEQYF. CDR3 sequence (DNA): TGTGCCAGCAGTCCTTCCCCGGGACAGGGGGTCTACGAGCAGTACTTC.